This T cell receptor (beta chain) was found in a study of T cell responses to AZD1222 COVID-19 vaccine. Study findings and constraints: Two doses of AZD1222 preceded a rise in Spike-specific TCR breadth and depth.

TCRdb's table, derived via immunoSEQ multiplex PCR, lists solely in-frame clones and lacks some. The table shows around 110,000 clones, with roughly 93% occurring only once. In regard to this clone: Its matching antigen is unknown.

The junction had 7 bases not matched to a gene; V was cut back by 4 bases and J by 7 bases. Germline assignment: CDR1 MNHNY and CDR2 SVGAGI (reference sequence). This CDR3 is 14 amino acids long. This chain connects TRBV6-6 to TRBJ1-5; 7 bases line up with TRBD1. Sequenced here: peripheral blood, sampled 28 days after the second AZD1222 dose. This receptor was taken from an adult who received the AZD1222 COVID-19 vaccine. CDR3 sequence reads: CASSLTTGNQPQHF. The CDR3 DNA reads TGTGCCAGCAGTTTAACGACAGGGAACCAGCCCCAGCATTTT.